The text below deals with one T cell receptor (beta chain). Its antigen is unknown. This sample's time point: baseline pretreatment blood. Noted treatment: 15 Gy SBRT to primary tumor, nephrectomy 4 weeks later. Blood was sampled at baseline, 2 weeks and 4 weeks after SBRT. This specimen comes from a study of radiation and T cells in renal cell carcinoma. Notes on the study in general: In blood, top tumor clones expanded by 2 weeks, shrinking by 4.

TCRdb's table, derived via immunoSEQ multiplex PCR, lists solely in-frame clones and lacks some. In the table there are about 49,000 clones, 83% of which are singletons. V shed 2 bases and J shed 6 bases, with 14 bases lying between them. The CDR3 sequence is 14 residues long. Germline V gene data show CDR1 as SGHTA and CDR2 as FQGNSA. The sequence came from a woman in her 70s with renal cell carcinoma. The material was blood, obtained from a patient whose treatment included radiotherapy and nephrectomy. V gene TRBV7-2 combines with J gene TRBJ2-7; a weak D match, TRBD1 (5 bases). For the CDR3, the DNA is TGTGCCAGCAGCTTACTGCCAGGGCAGGGCGAGCAGTACTTC. Amino acid sequence: CASSLLPGQGEQYF.